This TCR beta chain was captured by sequencing in a study of graft-versus-host responses after intestinal transplantation. Study overall: Transplantation in recipients was multivisceral, liver-intestinal, or isolated intestinal. The whole recipient group had anti-thymocyte globulin induction followed by tacrolimus and steroids for 2 to 3 years.

About this clone itself: Its specificity is not known.

TCRdb's table, derived via immunoSEQ multiplex PCR, lists solely in-frame clones and lacks some. The sample lists 75,000 to 90,000 clones, around 90% occurring once. Germline loops: CDR1 SGHRS, CDR2 YFSETQ. Trimming shortened V by 4 bases and J by 8 bases, and 18 bases separated the two germline ends. The CDR3 runs to 15 residues. Study-wide points: Early post-transplant HvG declines tracked with peak circulating GvH clone levels. GvH clones turned up in recipient marrow; some had shown up first in ileum or blood.

Sequences were derived from unstimulated CD4+ T cells sorted from spleen or lymph node cells, sampled before intestinal transplant. The chain is built from TRBV5-1 and TRBJ2-2; D possibly corresponds to TRBD1 (5 bases). This receptor was obtained from a human donor who received an intestinal transplant. The CDR3 DNA sequence: TGCGCCAGCAGCCCCGACAGTCTCAACCGGGGGGAGCTGTTTTTT. It codes for CASSPDSLNRGELFF.